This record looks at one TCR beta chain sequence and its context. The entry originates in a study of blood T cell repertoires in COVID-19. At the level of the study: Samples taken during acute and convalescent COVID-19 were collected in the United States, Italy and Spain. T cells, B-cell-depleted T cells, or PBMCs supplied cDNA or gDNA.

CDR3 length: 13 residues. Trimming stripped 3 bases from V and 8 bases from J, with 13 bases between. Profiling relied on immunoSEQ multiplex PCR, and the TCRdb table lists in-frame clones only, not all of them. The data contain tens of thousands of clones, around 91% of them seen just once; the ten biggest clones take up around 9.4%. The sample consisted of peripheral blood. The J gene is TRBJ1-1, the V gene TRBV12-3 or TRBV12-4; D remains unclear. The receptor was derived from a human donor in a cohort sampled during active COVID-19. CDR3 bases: TGTGCCAGCAGTTTTGGGCGCCTGGTCGAAGCTTTCTTT. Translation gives CASSFGRLVEAFF.